This TCR beta chain was captured by sequencing in a study of T cell repertoires in cytomegalovirus infection. TCRdb re-derived calls from the reads in MiXCR, one entry per CDR3 protein. The table has about 51,000 distinct CDR3 sequences, 20% to 25% seen once; the top ten hold roughly 29%. V trimming: 5 bases; J trimming: 2 bases; junction bases outside the gene matches: 3. This CDR3 region has 13 residues. Germline loops: CDR1 SGHTA, CDR2 FQGNSA. Notes on this clonotype: Antigen specificity is unknown.

This rearrangement joins TRBV7-2 to TRBJ2-7, with 7 bases fitting TRBD1. The origin of this receptor is a human donor in good health (CMV status not recorded). Some clones in this sample may be carry-over from other donors' samples. The material sequenced was CD8+ T cells from cultured PBMCs, taken from culture after CMV antigen stimulation. CDR3 in amino acids: CASSGDRPYEQYF. DNA of the CDR3: TGTGCCAGCAGCGGGGACAGACCCTACGAGCAGTACTTC.